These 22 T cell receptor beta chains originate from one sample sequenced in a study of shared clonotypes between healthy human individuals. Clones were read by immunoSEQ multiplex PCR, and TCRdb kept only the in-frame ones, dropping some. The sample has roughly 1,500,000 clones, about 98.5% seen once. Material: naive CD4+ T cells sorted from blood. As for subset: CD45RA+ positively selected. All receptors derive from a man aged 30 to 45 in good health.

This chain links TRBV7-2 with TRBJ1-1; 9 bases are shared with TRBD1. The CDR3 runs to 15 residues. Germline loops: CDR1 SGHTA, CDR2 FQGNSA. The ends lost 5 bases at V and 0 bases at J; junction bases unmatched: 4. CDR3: CASSPQGAVNTEAFF. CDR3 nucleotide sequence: TGTGCCAGCAGCCCACAGGGGGCGGTGAACACTGAAGCTTTCTTT. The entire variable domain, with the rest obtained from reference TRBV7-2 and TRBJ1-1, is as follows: GAGVSQSPSNKVTEKGKDVELRCDPISGHTALYWYRQSLGQGLEFLIYFQGNSAPDKSGLPSDRFSAERTGGSVSTLTIQRTQQEDSAVYLCASSPQGAVNTEAFFGQGTRLTVV.

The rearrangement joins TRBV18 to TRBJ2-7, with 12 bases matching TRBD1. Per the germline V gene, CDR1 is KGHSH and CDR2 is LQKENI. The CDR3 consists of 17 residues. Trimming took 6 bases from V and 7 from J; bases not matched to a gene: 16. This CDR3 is CASSAPLAGTGGKEQYF. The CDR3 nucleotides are TGTGCCAGCTCGGCTCCTCTCGCCGGGACAGGGGGCAAAGAGCAGTACTTC.

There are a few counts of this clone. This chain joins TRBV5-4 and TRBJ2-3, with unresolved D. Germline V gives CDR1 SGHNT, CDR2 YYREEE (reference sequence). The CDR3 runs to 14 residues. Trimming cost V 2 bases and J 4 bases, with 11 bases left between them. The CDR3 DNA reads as TGTGCCAGCAGCTTTGGTGATTCGGCAGATACGCAGTATTTT. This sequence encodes CASSFGDSADTQYF.

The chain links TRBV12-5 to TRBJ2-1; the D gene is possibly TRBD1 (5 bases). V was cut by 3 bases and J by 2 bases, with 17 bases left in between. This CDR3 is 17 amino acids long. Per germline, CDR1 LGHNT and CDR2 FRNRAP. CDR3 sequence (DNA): TGTGCTAGTGGTTTCATATTCAGGGAAGGTGCCTACAATGAGCAGTTCTTC. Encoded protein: CASGFIFREGAYNEQFF.

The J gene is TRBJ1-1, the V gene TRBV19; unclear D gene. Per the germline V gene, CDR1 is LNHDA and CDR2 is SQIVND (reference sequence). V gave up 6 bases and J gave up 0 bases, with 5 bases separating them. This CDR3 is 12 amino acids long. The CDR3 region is CASRDMNTEAFF. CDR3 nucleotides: TGTGCCAGTAGAGACATGAACACTGAAGCTTTCTTT.

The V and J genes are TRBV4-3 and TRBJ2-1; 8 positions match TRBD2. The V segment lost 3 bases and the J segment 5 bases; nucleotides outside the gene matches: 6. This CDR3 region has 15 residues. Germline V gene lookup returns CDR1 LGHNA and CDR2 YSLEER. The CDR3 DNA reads TGCGCCAGCAGCCAGTCACTAGCGGAACACAATGAGCAGTTCTTC. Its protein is CASSQSLAEHNEQFF.

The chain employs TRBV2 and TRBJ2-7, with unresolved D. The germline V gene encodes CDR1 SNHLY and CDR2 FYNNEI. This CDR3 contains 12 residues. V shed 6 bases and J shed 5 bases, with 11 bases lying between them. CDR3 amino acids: CASRPTWNEQYF. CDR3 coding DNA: TGTGCCAGCAGACCCACCTGGAACGAGCAGTACTTC.

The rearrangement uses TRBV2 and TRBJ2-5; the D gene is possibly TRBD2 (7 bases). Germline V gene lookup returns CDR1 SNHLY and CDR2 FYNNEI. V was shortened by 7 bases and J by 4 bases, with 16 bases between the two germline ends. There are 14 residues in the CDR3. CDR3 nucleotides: TGTGCCAGCAATTGGGGGGGCACCCCAGAGACCCAGTACTTC. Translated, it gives CASNWGGTPETQYF.

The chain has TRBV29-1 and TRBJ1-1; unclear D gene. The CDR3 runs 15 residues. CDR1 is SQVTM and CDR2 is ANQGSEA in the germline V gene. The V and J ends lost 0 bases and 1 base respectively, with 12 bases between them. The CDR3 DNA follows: TGCAGCGTTGAAGATACTGGGAGGACGAACACTGAAGCTTTCTTT. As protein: CSVEDTGRTNTEAFF.

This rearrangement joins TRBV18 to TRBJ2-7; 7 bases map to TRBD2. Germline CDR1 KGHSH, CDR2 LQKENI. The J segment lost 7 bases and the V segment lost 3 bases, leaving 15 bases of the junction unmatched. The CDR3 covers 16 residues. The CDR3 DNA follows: TGTGCCAGCTCACCTTGGGGGAGCGGGGCCCCCCTGGAGCAGTACTTC. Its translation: CASSPWGSGAPLEQYF.

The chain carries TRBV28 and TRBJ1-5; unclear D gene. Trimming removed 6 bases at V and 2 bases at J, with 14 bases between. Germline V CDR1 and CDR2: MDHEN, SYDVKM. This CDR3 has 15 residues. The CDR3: CASSRERWGNQPQHF. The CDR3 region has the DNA TGTGCCAGCAGCCGAGAACGTTGGGGCAATCAGCCCCAGCATTTT.

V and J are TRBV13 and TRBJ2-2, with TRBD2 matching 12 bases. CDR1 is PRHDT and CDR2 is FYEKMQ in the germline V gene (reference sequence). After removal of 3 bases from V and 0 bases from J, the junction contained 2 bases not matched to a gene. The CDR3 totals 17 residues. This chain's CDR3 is CASSFSSGRANTGELFF. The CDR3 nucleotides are TGTGCCAGCAGCTTTTCTAGCGGGAGGGCGAACACCGGGGAGCTGTTTTTT.

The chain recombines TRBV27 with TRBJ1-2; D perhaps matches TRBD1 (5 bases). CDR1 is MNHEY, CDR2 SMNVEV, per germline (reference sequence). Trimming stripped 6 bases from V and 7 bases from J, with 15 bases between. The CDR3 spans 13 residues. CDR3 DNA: TGTGCCAGCAGCCGGGACGGCCGCGTTGGCTACACCTTC. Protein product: CASSRDGRVGYTF.

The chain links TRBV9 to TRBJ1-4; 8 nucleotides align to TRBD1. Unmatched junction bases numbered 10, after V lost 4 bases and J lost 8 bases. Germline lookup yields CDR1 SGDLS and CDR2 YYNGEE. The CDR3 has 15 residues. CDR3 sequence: CASSPRTGLNEKLFF. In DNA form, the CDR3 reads TGTGCCAGCAGCCCCCGGACAGGGCTTAACGAAAAACTGTTTTTT. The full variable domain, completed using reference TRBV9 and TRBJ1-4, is DSGVTQTPKHLITATGQRVTLRCSPRSGDLSVYWYQQSLDQGLQFLIQYYNGEERAKGNILERFSAQQFPDLHSELNLSSLELGDSALYFCASSPRTGLNEKLFFGSGTQLSVL.

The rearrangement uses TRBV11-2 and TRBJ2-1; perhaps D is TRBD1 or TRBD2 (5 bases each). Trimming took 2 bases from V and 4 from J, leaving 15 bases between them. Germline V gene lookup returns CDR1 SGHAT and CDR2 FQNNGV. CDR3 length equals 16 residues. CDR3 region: CASSLRIGGAYNEQFF. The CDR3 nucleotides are TGTGCCAGCAGCTTAAGGATTGGGGGAGCTTACAATGAGCAGTTCTTC.

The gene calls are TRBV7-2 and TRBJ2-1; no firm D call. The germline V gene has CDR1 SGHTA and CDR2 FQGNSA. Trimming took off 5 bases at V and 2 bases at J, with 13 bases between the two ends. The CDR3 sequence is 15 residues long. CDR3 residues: CASSRRQIPYNEQFF. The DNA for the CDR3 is TGTGCCAGCAGCCGACGGCAGATCCCCTACAATGAGCAGTTCTTC.

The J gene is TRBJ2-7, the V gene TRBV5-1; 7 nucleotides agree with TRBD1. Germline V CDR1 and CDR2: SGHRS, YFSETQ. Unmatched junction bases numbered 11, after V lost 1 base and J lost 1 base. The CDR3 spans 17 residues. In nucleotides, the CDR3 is TGCGCCAGCAGCTTGAGTGTAAGGACAGGTCGATCCTACGAGCAGTACTTC. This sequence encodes CASSLSVRTGRSYEQYF.

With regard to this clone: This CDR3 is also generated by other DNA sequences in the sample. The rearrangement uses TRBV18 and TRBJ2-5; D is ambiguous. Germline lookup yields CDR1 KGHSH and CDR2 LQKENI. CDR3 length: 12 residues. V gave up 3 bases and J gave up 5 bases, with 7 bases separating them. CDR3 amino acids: CASSPREETQYF. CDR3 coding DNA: TGTGCCAGCTCACCCCGAGAGGAGACCCAGTACTTC.

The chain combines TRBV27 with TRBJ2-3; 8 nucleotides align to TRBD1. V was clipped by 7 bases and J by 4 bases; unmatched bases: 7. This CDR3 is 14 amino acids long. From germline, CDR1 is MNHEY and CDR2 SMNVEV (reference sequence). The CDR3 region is CASTRGQGADTQYF. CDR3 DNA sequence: TGTGCCAGCACCCGCGGACAGGGCGCAGATACGCAGTATTTT.

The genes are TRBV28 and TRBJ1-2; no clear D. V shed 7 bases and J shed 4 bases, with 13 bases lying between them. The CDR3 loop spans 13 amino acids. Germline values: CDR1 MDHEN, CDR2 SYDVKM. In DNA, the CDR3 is TGTGCCAGCATCCCCGAAGGCTTCTATGGCTACACCTTC. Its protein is CASIPEGFYGYTF.

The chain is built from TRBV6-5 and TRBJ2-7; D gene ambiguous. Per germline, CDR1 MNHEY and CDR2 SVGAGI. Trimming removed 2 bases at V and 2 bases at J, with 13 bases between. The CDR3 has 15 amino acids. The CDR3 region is CASSYGLLSTYEQYF. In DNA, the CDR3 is TGTGCCAGCAGTTACGGTCTCCTGAGCACCTACGAGCAGTACTTC.

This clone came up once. CDR3 in amino acids: CASRTGLTGQETQYF. The CDR3, as DNA: TGTGCCAGCAGGACCGGACTTACGGGGCAAGAGACCCAGTACTTC. The V call is TRBV6-5, the J call TRBJ2-5; possibly TRBD2 for D (5 bases). Per the germline V gene, CDR1 is MNHEY and CDR2 is SVGAGI. Between the trimmed V and J ends, which lost 6 bases and 2 bases, there was a span of 16 bases. The CDR3 has 15 amino acids.